These 5 T cell receptor beta chains originate from one sample sequenced in a study of T cells in tuberculosis. As for time point: new active TB diagnosis, blood taken before or within 7 days of starting treatment. Assay used: immunoSEQ multiplex PCR; TCRdb lists only in-frame clones, some missing. The data hold about 34,000 clones, with approximately 94% observed a single time. This sample comprised PBMCs, obtained at tuberculosis diagnosis. All receptors come from an adult with tuberculosis.

The chain joins TRBV7-3 to TRBJ2-1; 10 positions agree with TRBD2. With 5 bases clipped from V and 7 bases from J, the junction kept 5 bases outside the gene matches. The CDR3 has 14 residues. Germline V gene lookup returns CDR1 SGHTA and CDR2 FQGTGA. The CDR3 sequence is CASSRTSGVNEQFF. The CDR3, as DNA: TGTGCCAGCAGCAGGACTAGCGGAGTTAATGAGCAGTTCTTC.

V is TRBV7-3 and J is TRBJ1-2; D remains unclear. CDR3 length: 15 residues. The V gene lost 2 bases and the J gene lost 2 bases, with 12 bases spanning the gap. From germline, CDR1 is SGHTA and CDR2 FQGTGA. Written as DNA, the CDR3 is TGTGCCAGCAGCTTAGCACCGGGTCAAAACTATGGCTACACCTTC. As protein: CASSLAPGQNYGYTF.

The rearrangement joins TRBV19 to TRBJ2-3; TRBD2 agrees at 7 bases. Germline assignment: CDR1 LNHDA and CDR2 SQIVND (reference sequence). CDR3 length: 16 residues. Unmatched junction bases numbered 6, after V lost 1 base and J lost 2 bases. As DNA, the CDR3 is TGTGCCAGTAGTATAGCCCCGGGGGGTGCCACAGATACGCAGTATTTT. Translation gives CASSIAPGGATDTQYF.

The chain couples TRBV7-3 to TRBJ2-3; TRBD2 matches 11 bases. This CDR3 comprises 17 residues. Germline loops: CDR1 SGHTA, CDR2 FQGTGA. V shed 5 bases and J 2 bases; nucleotides not matched to a gene: 9. As DNA, the CDR3 is TGTGCCAGCAGCCGTGGGACTAGCGGTTTGAACACAGATACGCAGTATTTT. This sequence encodes CASSRGTSGLNTDTQYF.

The V call is TRBV6-1, the J call TRBJ2-7, with 8 bases identical to TRBD1. This CDR3 contains 15 residues. Looked up from germline, CDR1 is MNHNS and CDR2 is SASEGT. Trimming at V came to 1 base and at J to 3 bases, leaving 5 bases not matched to a gene. The chain's CDR3 is CASSEGTGGSYEQYF. In DNA form, the CDR3 reads TGTGCCAGCAGTGAAGGAACAGGGGGGAGCTACGAGCAGTACTTC.